The 15 T cell receptor beta chains below all came from one sample that was sequenced in a study of cytomegalovirus exposure and HLA in healthy donors. Amplification used 60 Vbeta primers and 13 Jbeta primers. TCRdb's copy holds only in-frame clones and misses some; the assay was immunoSEQ multiplex PCR. The repertoire holds 140,000 or so clones, with 70% to 90% as singletons. The sample was PBMCs. These receptor sequences come from a middle-aged woman in good health and CMV-seronegative.

The rearrangement uses TRBV6-5 and TRBJ2-1; the D gene is possibly TRBD1 (5 bases). V was shortened by 5 bases and J by 8 bases, with 13 bases between the two germline ends. CDR3 length: 13 amino acids. Per germline, CDR1 MNHEY and CDR2 SVGAGI. The DNA of the CDR3 is TGTGCCAGCAGTCAGCGACAGATTTATGAGCAGTTCTTC. This codes for CASSQRQIYEQFF.

The gene calls are TRBV7-6 and TRBJ2-4, with 7 bases that match TRBD2. The CDR3 is made up of 14 amino acids. J lost 8 bases, V lost 1 base, and 5 bases had no gene match. CDR1 is SGHVS and CDR2 is FNYEAQ in the germline V gene. Here the CDR3 reads CASSLVGGVDIQYF. For the CDR3, the DNA is TGTGCCAGCAGCTTAGTGGGGGGGGTGGACATTCAGTACTTC. Filled out from reference TRBV7-6 and TRBJ2-4, the complete variable domain reads GAGVSQSPRYKVTKRGQDVALRCDPISGHVSLYWYRQALGQGPEFLTYFNYEAQQDKSGLPNDRFSAERPEGSISTLTIQRTEQRDSAMYRCASSLVGGVDIQYFGAGTRLSVL.

V is TRBV10-3 and J is TRBJ2-3, with 8 bases identical to TRBD1. V was clipped by 9 bases and J by 2 bases; unmatched bases: 10. Per germline, CDR1 ENHRY and CDR2 SYGVKD. This CDR3 has 15 residues. Written as DNA, the CDR3 is TGTGCCATATCCCCCGGGACAGGTTCCACAGATACGCAGTATTTT. It is translated as CAISPGTGSTDTQYF.

This clone was counted between two and nine times. This chain joins TRBV7-9 and TRBJ1-2, with D perhaps matching TRBD1 (6 bases). The CDR3 length is 15 residues. V was cut by 6 bases and J by 8 bases, with 22 bases left in between. Germline-derived CDR1 and CDR2 are SEHNR and FQNEAQ (reference sequence). Written as DNA, the CDR3 is TGTGCCAGCAGTGGTGACAGGTGGGACGATACAGGCTACACCTTC. It is translated as CASSGDRWDDTGYTF.

The rearrangement links TRBV28 to TRBJ2-7; 12 nucleotides line up with TRBD1. V lost 6 bases and J lost 6; bases outside the gene matches: 9. The CDR3 contains 15 residues. CDR1 MDHEN and CDR2 SYDVKM come from the germline V gene. Written as DNA, the CDR3 is TGTGCCAGCAGGACTCCCGGGACAGGGGGCCTCGAGCAGTACTTC. It is translated as CASRTPGTGGLEQYF.

This clone was counted once. The chain combines TRBV5-1 with TRBJ1-2, with TRBD1 matching over 9 bases. Germline V CDR1 and CDR2: SGHRS, YFSETQ. The length of the CDR3 is 16 residues. V lost 4 bases, J lost 3 bases, and 10 bases stayed unmatched. DNA for the CDR3: TGCGCCAGCAGCCTGTCTGGGACAGGGTACGACTATGGCTACACCTTC. It yields the protein CASSLSGTGYDYGYTF.

This chain uses TRBV11-3 with TRBJ2-7; 10 nucleotides align to TRBD1. This CDR3 spans 15 amino acids. The germline CDR1 and CDR2 sequences are SGHNT and YENEEA. V lost 3 bases to trimming and J lost 4 bases; unmatched junction nucleotides: 6. The CDR3 DNA follows: TGTGCCAGCAGCTTCGACAGGGGGCCAGAGTACGAGCAGTACTTC. It encodes CASSFDRGPEYEQYF.

CDR3 protein: CASKLAGGQGETQYF. The CDR3 DNA reads as TGTGCCAGCAAACTAGCGGGAGGGCAAGGAGAGACCCAGTACTTC. The chain recombines TRBV11-3 with TRBJ2-5, with 13 bases identical to TRBD2. The trim removed 7 bases at V and 4 bases at J, leaving 6 bases unmatched. CDR3 length equals 15 residues. In germline, CDR1 is SGHNT, CDR2 YENEEA.

The table lists this clone with a count of one. V usage is TRBV29-1 and J usage is TRBJ2-7; D uncertain. Germline V CDR1 and CDR2: SQVTM, ANQGSEA. Trimming pared 4 bases from V and 6 bases from J, leaving 10 bases between. The CDR3 is made up of 11 amino acids. CDR3 residues: CSVVLTREQYF. CDR3 sequence (DNA): TGCAGCGTTGTGCTAACGCGCGAGCAGTACTTC.

The gene calls are TRBV29-1 and TRBJ1-1; 7 positions agree with TRBD1. After removal of 6 bases from V and 1 base from J, the junction contained 8 bases not matched to a gene. Germline values: CDR1 SQVTM, CDR2 ANQGSEA. This CDR3 comprises 14 residues. CDR3 DNA: TGCAGCGTGAAAAGGACAGGCACGAACACTGAAGCTTTCTTT. This sequence encodes CSVKRTGTNTEAFF.

Remarks on this clone: Other DNA sequences in the sample encode the same CDR3. This chain links TRBV7-2 with TRBJ2-7, with 8 bases matching TRBD2. The CDR3 is 15 residues long. From germline, CDR1 is SGHTA and CDR2 FQGNSA. Germline trimming cut 2 bases from V and 0 bases from J; bases unmatched to any gene: 3. CDR3 DNA: TGTGCCAGCAGCTTATCGGGAGGGAGCTCCTACGAGCAGTACTTC. It codes for CASSLSGGSSYEQYF.

V is TRBV7-6 and J is TRBJ1-1; tentatively, D is TRBD1 (6 bases). From germline, CDR1 is SGHVS and CDR2 FNYEAQ. Trimming removed 5 bases from V and 11 bases from J, with 12 bases in between. This CDR3 has 11 amino acids. In nucleotides, the CDR3 is TGTGCCAGCAGCCCAGGGGAAATCGCTTTCTTT. This gives the protein CASSPGEIAFF. Full variable domain (missing parts from reference TRBV7-6 and TRBJ1-1): GAGVSQSPRYKVTKRGQDVALRCDPISGHVSLYWYRQALGQGPEFLTYFNYEAQQDKSGLPNDRFSAERPEGSISTLTIQRTEQRDSAMYRCASSPGEIAFFGQGTRLTVV.

This chain connects TRBV6-5 to TRBJ2-7; D remains unclear. The CDR3 contains 14 residues. With 7 bases removed from V and 6 bases from J, the gap between germline ends came to 19 bases. Looked up from germline, CDR1 is MNHEY and CDR2 is SVGAGI. CDR3 nucleotide sequence: TGTGCCAGCACTACGCCGCTGGCCCCGGGCGAGCAGTACTTC. Translation gives CASTTPLAPGEQYF.

The genes are TRBV7-8 and TRBJ2-7, with 14 positions matching TRBD2. Trimming cost V 4 bases and J 3 bases; bases outside gene matches: 5. Per germline, CDR1 SGHVS and CDR2 FQNEAQ. The CDR3 contains 16 residues. The CDR3 DNA follows: TGTGCCAGCAGCTCAGAGGGACTAGCGGGAGTCTACGAGCAGTACTTC. Protein sequence: CASSSEGLAGVYEQYF.

J is TRBJ2-7 and V is TRBV30, with D tentatively TRBD2 (5 bases). CDR3 size: 12 residues. Trimming cost V 2 bases and J 4 bases, with 9 bases left between them. The germline CDR1 and CDR2 sequences are GTSNPN and SVGIG (reference sequence). Here the CDR3 DNA reads TGTGCCTGGAGTCGGACGGGGTACGAGCAGTACTTC. Translating it yields CAWSRTGYEQYF.